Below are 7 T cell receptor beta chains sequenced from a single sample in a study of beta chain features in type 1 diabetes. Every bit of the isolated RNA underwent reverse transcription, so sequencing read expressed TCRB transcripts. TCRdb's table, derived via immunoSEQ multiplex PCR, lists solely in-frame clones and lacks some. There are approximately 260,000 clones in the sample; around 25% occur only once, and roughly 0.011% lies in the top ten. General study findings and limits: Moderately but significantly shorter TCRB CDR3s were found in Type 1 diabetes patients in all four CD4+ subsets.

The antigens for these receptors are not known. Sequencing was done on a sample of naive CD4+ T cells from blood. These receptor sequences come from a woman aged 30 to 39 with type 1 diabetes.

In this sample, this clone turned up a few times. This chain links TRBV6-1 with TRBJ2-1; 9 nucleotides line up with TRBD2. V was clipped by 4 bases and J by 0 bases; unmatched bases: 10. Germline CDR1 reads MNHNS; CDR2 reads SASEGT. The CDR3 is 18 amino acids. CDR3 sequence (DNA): TGTGCCAGCAGTGGTATGGTTCTAGCGGGGAGCTCCTACAATGAGCAGTTCTTC. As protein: CASSGMVLAGSSYNEQFF.

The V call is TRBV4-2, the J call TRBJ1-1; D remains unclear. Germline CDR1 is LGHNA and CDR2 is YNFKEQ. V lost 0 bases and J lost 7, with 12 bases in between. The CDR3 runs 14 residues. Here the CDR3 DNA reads TGTGCCAGCAGCCAAGATTGGGCAGCCGTTGAAGCTTTCTTT. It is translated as CASSQDWAAVEAFF.

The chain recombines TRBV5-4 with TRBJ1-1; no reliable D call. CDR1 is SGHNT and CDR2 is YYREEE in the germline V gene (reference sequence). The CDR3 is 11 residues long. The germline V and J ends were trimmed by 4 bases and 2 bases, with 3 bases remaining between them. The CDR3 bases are TGTGCCAGCAGCCTTAACACTGAAGCTTTCTTT. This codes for CASSLNTEAFF.

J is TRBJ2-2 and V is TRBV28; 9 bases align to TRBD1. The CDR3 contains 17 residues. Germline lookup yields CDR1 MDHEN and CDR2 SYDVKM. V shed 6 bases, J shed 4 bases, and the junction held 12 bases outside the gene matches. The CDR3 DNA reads TGTGCCAGCAGCCTACCACCGGGACAGGGCCCCACCGGGGAGCTGTTTTTT. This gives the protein CASSLPPGQGPTGELFF.

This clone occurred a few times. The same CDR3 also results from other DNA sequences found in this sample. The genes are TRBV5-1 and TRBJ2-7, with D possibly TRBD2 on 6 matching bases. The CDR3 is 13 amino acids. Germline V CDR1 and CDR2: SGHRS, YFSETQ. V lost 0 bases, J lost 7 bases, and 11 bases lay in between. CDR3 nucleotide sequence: TGCGCCAGCAGCTTGGACCGGGGGTATGAGCAGTACTTC. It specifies CASSLDRGYEQYF.

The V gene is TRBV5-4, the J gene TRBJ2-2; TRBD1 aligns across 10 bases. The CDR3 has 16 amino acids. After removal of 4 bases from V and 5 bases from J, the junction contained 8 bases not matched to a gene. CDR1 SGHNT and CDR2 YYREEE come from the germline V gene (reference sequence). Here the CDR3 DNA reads TGTGCCAGCAGCCCTGACAGGGGGCTCTATACCGGGGAGCTGTTTTTT. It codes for CASSPDRGLYTGELFF. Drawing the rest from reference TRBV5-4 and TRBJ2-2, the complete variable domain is ETGVTQSPTHLIKTRGQQVTLRCSSQSGHNTVSWYQQALGQGPQFIFQYYREEENGRGNFPPRFSGLQFPNYSSELNVNALELDDSALYLCASSPDRGLYTGELFFGEGSRLTVL.

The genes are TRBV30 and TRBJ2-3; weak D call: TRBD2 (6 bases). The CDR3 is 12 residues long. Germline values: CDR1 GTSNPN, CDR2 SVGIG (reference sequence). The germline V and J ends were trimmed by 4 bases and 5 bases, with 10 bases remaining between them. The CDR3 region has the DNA TGTGCCTGGACCTACGGGGGAGATACGCAGTATTTT. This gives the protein CAWTYGGDTQYF.